This paragraph reports one TCR beta chain. Its antigen is unidentified. V was cut by 0 bases and J by 2 bases, with 12 bases left in between. Germline CDR1 reads SGDLS; CDR2 reads YYNGEE. This CDR3 has 16 residues. Clones were sequenced by immunoSEQ multiplex PCR, and TCRdb holds only the in-frame ones, with some missing. The sample has roughly 150,000 clones; approximately 91% are singletons. This entry belongs to a study of T cell responses to AZD1222 COVID-19 vaccine. Findings of the study overall: Spike-specific TCRs gained breadth and depth after people received two AZD1222 doses.

This clonotype originated in an adult who received the AZD1222 COVID-19 vaccine. The material was peripheral blood, obtained 28 days after the second AZD1222 dose. This chain joins TRBV9 and TRBJ2-1, with D perhaps TRBD1 or TRBD2 (6 bases each). CDR3 protein: CASSVAGGRAYNEQFF. The CDR3 nucleotides read TGTGCCAGCAGCGTAGCCGGGGGCAGGGCCTACAATGAGCAGTTCTTC.